This TCR beta chain was captured in a study of T cell changes during pregnancy in multiple sclerosis. V lost 1 base to trimming and J lost 9 bases; unmatched junction nucleotides: 12. Per the germline V gene, CDR1 is LNHNV and CDR2 is YYDKDF (reference sequence). This CDR3 is 16 amino acids long. Sequencing was performed with immunoSEQ multiplex PCR; in TCRdb, only in-frame clones are kept and a portion is missing. Of about 59,000 clones in the sample, around 93% were seen once. The rearrangement joins TRBV15 to TRBJ2-4; TRBD2 matches at 7 bases. Here the sequenced sample was CD4+ T cells from peripheral blood mononuclear cells, taken before pregnancy. This receptor was taken from a female donor with multiple sclerosis, enrolled in a pregnancy study. The CDR3 DNA is TGTGCCACCAGCAGAGTGTCGGGAGCGGGGTACGGCATTCAGTACTTC. Its translation: CATSRVSGAGYGIQYF.